The 14 T cell receptor beta chains below all came from one sample that was sequenced in a study of post-analysis software for immune sequencing data. Study-level results: The study found TRBV5-6, TRBV5-1 and TRBV20-1 among several TRBV segments more frequent in patients than controls.

These TCRs' antigens remain unknown. Unique-molecular-identifier-tagged TCR beta cDNA libraries were used. In TCRdb, the PCR reads were re-called with MiXCR into one record per CDR3 protein. The sample holds hundreds of thousands of distinct CDR3 sequences, 25% to 30% seen once. The source material was blood. The receptors derive from a girl aged 10-17 years with multiple sclerosis.

This clonotype was detected ten times or more. The gene calls are TRBV6-5 and TRBJ2-1; TRBD2 matches at 11 bases. CDR3 length: 15 residues. Per the germline V gene, CDR1 is MNHEY and CDR2 is SVGAGI. V shed 6 bases, J shed 6 bases, and the junction held 7 bases outside the gene matches. DNA for the CDR3: TGTGCCAGCAGGGTAGCGGGAGGGCCGATCAATGAGCAGTTCTTC. It codes for CASRVAGGPINEQFF.

This rearrangement joins TRBV28 to TRBJ2-7, with 8 bases identical to TRBD2. The CDR3 is 13 residues long. CDR1 and CDR2 (germline): MDHEN, SYDVKM. The CDR3 nucleotides are TGTGCGGCTAGCGGGTCGGTTACCTACGAGCAGTACTTC. Translating it yields CAASGSVTYEQYF.

CDR3 in DNA: TGTGCCAGCAGCTCCATGACAGCCTCAGGTACAGATACGCAGTATTTT. It specifies CASSSMTASGTDTQYF. The chain joins TRBV7-6 to TRBJ2-3; TRBD1 is a possible D gene (5 bases). The CDR3 loop spans 16 amino acids. CDR1 and CDR2 from the germline V gene are SGHVS and FNYEAQ. V shed 4 bases and J shed 3 bases, with 17 bases lying between them.

This clonotype was detected only once. The chain is built from TRBV5-5 and TRBJ1-5; 7 bases fit TRBD1. Germline loops: CDR1 SGHKS, CDR2 YYEKEE (reference sequence). This CDR3 comprises 15 residues. Trimming cost V 1 base and J 3 bases; bases outside gene matches: 4. The CDR3 nucleotides are TGTGCCAGCAGCTTGCTCGGACAGGTCAATCAGCCCCAGCATTTT. Translation gives CASSLLGQVNQPQHF. The full variable domain, completed using reference TRBV5-5 and TRBJ1-5, is DAGVTQSPTHLIKTRGQQVTLRCSPISGHKSVSWYQQVLGQGPQFIFQYYEKEERGRGNFPDRFSARQFPNYSSELNVNALLLGDSALYLCASSLLGQVNQPQHFGDGTRLSIL.

At least ten counts were recorded for this clonotype. The chain recombines TRBV6-5 with TRBJ2-3, with TRBD2 matching 7 bases. J lost 0 bases, V lost 4 bases, and 10 bases had no gene match. The V gene's germline CDR1 is MNHEY and CDR2 SVGAGI. This CDR3 region has 17 residues. The CDR3 here is CASSSRRLAASTDTQYF. The CDR3 nucleotides are TGTGCCAGCAGTTCCAGGCGGCTAGCGGCTAGCACAGATACGCAGTATTTT.

This clonotype turned up a few times. The chain uses TRBV7-2 and TRBJ2-3; D tentatively fits TRBD1 or TRBD2 (6 bases each). This CDR3 region has 14 residues. CDR1 and CDR2 from the germline V gene are SGHTA and FQGNSA. Trimming took 2 bases from V and 6 from J, leaving 12 bases between them. In DNA, the CDR3 is TGTGCCAGCAGCTTACAGACAGGAGGGGATACGCAGTATTTT. Protein: CASSLQTGGDTQYF.

The chain joins TRBV7-2 to TRBJ2-4; D possibly corresponds to TRBD2 (7 bases). The germline V gene encodes CDR1 SGHTA and CDR2 FQGNSA. The germline V and J ends were trimmed by 8 bases and 2 bases, with 10 bases remaining between them. The CDR3 has 13 residues. Here the CDR3 DNA reads TGTGCCAGCGGGGGGGCTTCCAAAAACATTCAGTACTTC. This sequence encodes CASGGASKNIQYF.

The sample holds a few counts of this clonotype. The chain joins TRBV28 to TRBJ2-7, with D unresolved. The ends were cut back, 5 bases at V and 5 bases at J, with 7 bases in the middle. The germline V gene has CDR1 MDHEN and CDR2 SYDVKM. CDR3 length: 11 amino acids. The CDR3 DNA reads as TGTGCCAGCAGTCTGATGAACGAGCAGTACTTC. It translates to CASSLMNEQYF.

The sample holds a few counts of this clonotype. This sequence joins TRBV5-5 and TRBJ2-4; tentatively, D is TRBD1 (6 bases). Germline assignment: CDR1 SGHKS and CDR2 YYEKEE (reference sequence). V lost 3 bases and J 9 bases, leaving 19 bases between the germline ends. This CDR3 comprises 15 residues. The CDR3 loop is CASSSTGTRVTIQYF. For the CDR3, the DNA is TGTGCCAGCAGCTCGACCGGGACACGAGTAACCATTCAGTACTTC.

The chain employs TRBV9 and TRBJ1-1; 7 bases line up with TRBD1. The CDR3 sequence is 15 residues long. With 0 bases clipped from V and 1 base from J, the junction kept 3 bases outside the gene matches. Looked up from germline, CDR1 is SGDLS and CDR2 is YYNGEE. As DNA, the CDR3 is TGTGCCAGCAGCGTAGACGGACAGGCGAACACTGAAGCTTTCTTT. Its translation is CASSVDGQANTEAFF. Together with reference TRBV9 and TRBJ1-1, the CDR3 gives the full variable domain: DSGVTQTPKHLITATGQRVTLRCSPRSGDLSVYWYQQSLDQGLQFLIQYYNGEERAKGNILERFSAQQFPDLHSELNLSSLELGDSALYFCASSVDGQANTEAFFGQGTRLTVV.

This clonotype was counted a few times. The chain joins TRBV10-2 to TRBJ2-3, with 8 bases matching TRBD2. The germline CDR1 and CDR2 sequences are WSHSY and SAAADI. This CDR3 is 19 amino acids long. The V segment lost 5 bases and the J segment 1 base; nucleotides outside the gene matches: 17. CDR3 in amino acids: CASSTTPPVSSGRTDTQYF. In nucleotides, the CDR3 is TGCGCCAGCAGTACCACGCCCCCCGTGTCTAGCGGGCGCACAGATACGCAGTATTTT.

This clonotype was seen only a few times. The genes are TRBV27 and TRBJ1-5, with D unresolved. There are 12 residues in the CDR3. The V end lost 6 bases, the J end lost 5 bases, and 8 bases lay between the germline ends. Germline values: CDR1 MNHEY, CDR2 SMNVEV (reference sequence). CDR3 coding DNA: TGTGCCAGCAGAGAGAGGGATCAGCCCCAGCATTTT. Translating it yields CASRERDQPQHF.

This clonotype was found a few times. This chain connects TRBV5-5 to TRBJ2-5; D assignment may be TRBD1 or TRBD2 (5 bases each). Trimming stripped 0 bases from V and 5 bases from J, with 11 bases between. From germline, CDR1 is SGHKS and CDR2 YYEKEE (reference sequence). The CDR3 sequence is 14 residues long. In DNA form, the CDR3 reads TGTGCCAGCAGCTTGGAGAGGGGAAGGGAGACCCAGTACTTC. Protein product: CASSLERGRETQYF.

This clonotype was detected only a few times. This sequence joins TRBV11-3 and TRBJ2-1; a possible D gene is TRBD2 (6 bases). Per germline, CDR1 SGHNT and CDR2 YENEEA. The CDR3 consists of 14 residues. V was cut by 3 bases and J by 9 bases, with 15 bases left in between. CDR3 DNA sequence: TGTGCCAGCAGCTTTGTGGCGGGAAGTTCTGAGCAGTTCTTC. Amino acid sequence: CASSFVAGSSEQFF.